This T cell receptor beta chain emerged from a study of shared clonotypes between healthy human individuals. On this clone itself: Its matching antigen is unknown.

All donors qualified as healthy HIV-negative adults and had experienced no recent acute infections or vaccinations. Donors, without exception, were Caucasian adults residing in Nashville, Tennessee. Study conclusions and caveats: A generally larger estimated richness was seen in naive subsets than in memory subsets. Non-shared clonotypes displayed generation probabilities falling below those of clonotypes present in all four donors.

V lost 9 bases and J lost 7, with 18 bases in between. The CDR3 has 13 amino acids. Germline V CDR1 and CDR2: WNHNN, SYGVQD (reference sequence). The data were produced by immunoSEQ multiplex PCR, yet TCRdb's version contains in-frame clones alone and is incomplete. The sample carries millions of clones, 80% to 95% recorded once. V is TRBV10-1 and J is TRBJ2-5, with unresolved D. Specimen: naive CD4+ T cells from PBMCs. Subset: CD45RA+ positively selected. The origin of this receptor is a man between 18 and 29 years old in good health. Some clones in this sample may be carry-over from other donors' samples. In DNA form, the CDR3 reads TGCGCCAGAGCCGCTCTAGGAGTGGGGACCCAGTACTTC. Translation: CARAALGVGTQYF.